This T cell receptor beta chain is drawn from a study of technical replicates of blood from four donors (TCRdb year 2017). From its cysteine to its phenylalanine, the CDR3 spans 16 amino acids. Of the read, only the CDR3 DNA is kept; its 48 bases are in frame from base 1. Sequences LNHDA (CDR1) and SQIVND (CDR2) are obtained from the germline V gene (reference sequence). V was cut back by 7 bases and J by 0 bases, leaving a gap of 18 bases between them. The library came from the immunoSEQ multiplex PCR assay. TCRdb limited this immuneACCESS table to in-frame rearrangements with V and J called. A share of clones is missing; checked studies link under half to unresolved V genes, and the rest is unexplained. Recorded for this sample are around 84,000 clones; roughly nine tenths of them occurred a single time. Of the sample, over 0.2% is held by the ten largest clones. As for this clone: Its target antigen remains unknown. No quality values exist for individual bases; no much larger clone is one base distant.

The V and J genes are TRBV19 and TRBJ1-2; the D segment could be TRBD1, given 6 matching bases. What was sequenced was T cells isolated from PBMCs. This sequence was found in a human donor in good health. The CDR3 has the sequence CASTRIDRRSNYGYTF. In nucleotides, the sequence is TGTGCCAGTACCCGAATTGACAGGCGATCTAACTATGGCTACACCTTC.